This entry concerns a single T cell receptor beta chain. As yet, its antigen is unknown. The data were taken from a study of T cell repertoires in cytomegalovirus infection. Germline V CDR1 and CDR2: LGHNA, YSLEER. Trimming cost V 1 base and J 11 bases, with 15 bases left between them. This CDR3 spans 14 amino acids. TCRdb independently ran MiXCR on the reads; one entry per CDR3 protein. Of about 770,000 distinct CDR3 sequences in the sample, under 35% are singletons; the top ten hold roughly 13%. The sequence derives from a human donor in good health (CMV status not recorded). Some clones in this sample may be carry-over from other donors' samples. V gene TRBV4-3 combines with J gene TRBJ2-4, with unresolved D. The source was cultured CD8+ T cells from PBMCs, collected from culture after CMV antigen stimulation. The CDR3 coding sequence is TGCGCCAGCAGCCAAGTCCCTGTCTCAATCGTTCAGTACTTC. Protein sequence: CASSQVPVSIVQYF.